This T cell receptor (beta chain) was found in a study of blood T cell repertoires in COVID-19. Study-wide context: COVID-19 samples, acute and convalescent, were from the United States, Italy and Spain.

V was cut by 0 bases and J by 7 bases, with 16 bases left in between. Germline lookup yields CDR1 SGHDT and CDR2 YYEEEE. The CDR3 loop spans 15 amino acids. In the study's own analysis: It was from reference gene primer amplification that nucleated cell counts were estimated. Data came from immunoSEQ multiplex PCR; TCRdb stores just in-frame clones and leaves some out. V and J calls and clone size come straight from that table; D and trimming were deduced from the DNA. The sample includes 200,000 to 300,000 clones, more than 85% seen only once; the top ten take approximately 6.8%. This chain links TRBV5-6 with TRBJ1-2; D gene uncertain. The clonotype originates from a woman in her 70s with active or convalescent COVID-19. Specimen: peripheral blood. CDR3 residues: CASSLDFSPGGGYTF. The DNA of the CDR3 is TGTGCCAGCAGCTTGGATTTTAGTCCAGGAGGTGGCTACACCTTC.